The 8 T cell receptor beta chains in this list originate from one sample, sequenced in a study of T cell responses to AZD1222 COVID-19 vaccine. The data were produced by immunoSEQ multiplex PCR, yet TCRdb's version contains in-frame clones alone and is incomplete. Altogether around 99,000 clones are present, 89% being singletons, with the ten largest covering approximately 7%. The specimen was peripheral blood, collected on day 0 of AZD1222 vaccination. The receptors were gathered from an adult in good health.

The chain recombines TRBV28 with TRBJ1-2; no clear D gene. There are 14 residues in the CDR3. V lost 2 bases and J lost 2, with 9 bases in between. CDR1 is MDHEN, CDR2 SYDVKM, per germline. CDR3 residues: CASSLDVSNYGYTF. The CDR3 region has the DNA TGTGCCAGCAGTTTAGACGTGTCAAACTATGGCTACACCTTC.

The chain joins TRBV6-5 to TRBJ2-1; D ambiguous. CDR1 is MNHEY, CDR2 SVGAGI, per germline. This CDR3 region has 13 residues. V lost 5 bases, J lost 8 bases, and 13 bases lay in between. The CDR3 sequence is CASSRTSPDEQFF. The CDR3 coding sequence is TGTGCCAGCAGTAGGACCTCGCCGGATGAGCAGTTCTTC.

V and J are TRBV28 and TRBJ1-2; weak D call: TRBD1 (6 bases). V was cut by 7 bases and J by 7 bases, with 13 bases left in between. The CDR3 is 12 residues long. CDR1 is MDHEN and CDR2 is SYDVKM in the germline V gene. The CDR3 is CASNLLQGGYTF. Written as DNA, the CDR3 is TGTGCCAGCAACCTTCTACAGGGTGGCTACACCTTC.

This chain uses TRBV27 with TRBJ1-4; D not resolved. V was pared by 10 bases and J by 4 bases, with 13 bases between. CDR1 and CDR2 from the germline V gene are MNHEY and SMNVEV (reference sequence). CDR3 size: 13 residues. CDR3 DNA: TGTGCCACCCAGCGGGGTGTTAATGAAAAACTGTTTTTT. This codes for CATQRGVNEKLFF.

The gene calls are TRBV6-2 or TRBV6-3 and TRBJ1-1; maybe TRBD1 (6 bases). The CDR3 is 15 amino acids. The germline gives CDR1 MNHEY, CDR2 SVGEGT. Deletions cut 4 bases from V and 7 bases from J, with 19 bases between. CDR3 DNA sequence: TGTGCCAGCAGTTCCTCCCGCGGCGGGGGCGTTGAAGCTTTCTTT. Translation: CASSSSRGGGVEAFF.

The chain links TRBV5-6 to TRBJ1-3; D ambiguous. CDR1 is SGHDT and CDR2 is YYEEEE in the germline V gene. This CDR3 is built from 15 residues. Trimming pared 4 bases from V and 0 bases from J, leaving 11 bases between. The CDR3 reads CASSPDKSSGNTIYF. The CDR3 DNA reads as TGTGCCAGCAGCCCTGACAAGAGCTCTGGAAACACCATATATTTT.

CDR3 in amino acids: CASSPGVQETQYF. The CDR3 DNA is TGTGCCAGCTCACCCGGCGTCCAAGAGACCCAGTACTTC. J is TRBJ2-5 and V is TRBV18; no definite D call. The germline gives CDR1 KGHSH, CDR2 LQKENI. V gave up 3 bases and J gave up 1 base, with 6 bases separating them. The CDR3 loop spans 13 amino acids.

The chain combines TRBV28 with TRBJ2-7, with 7 positions matching TRBD1. The length of the CDR3 is 13 residues. V shed 6 bases and J 6 bases; nucleotides not matched to a gene: 8. In germline, CDR1 is MDHEN, CDR2 SYDVKM. CDR3 DNA sequence: TGTGCCAGCAGGATCAGCCGACAGGGCGAGCAGTACTTC. Translating it yields CASRISRQGEQYF.